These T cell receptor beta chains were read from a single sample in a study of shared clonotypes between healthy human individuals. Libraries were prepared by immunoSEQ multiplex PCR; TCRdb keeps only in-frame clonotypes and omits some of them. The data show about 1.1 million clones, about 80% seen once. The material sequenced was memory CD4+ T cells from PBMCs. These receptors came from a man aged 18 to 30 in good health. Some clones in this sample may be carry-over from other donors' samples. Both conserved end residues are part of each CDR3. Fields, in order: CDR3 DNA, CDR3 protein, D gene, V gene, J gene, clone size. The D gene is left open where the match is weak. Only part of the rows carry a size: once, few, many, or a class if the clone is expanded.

cdr3_nt: TGTGCCAGCAGCTTGGACGTGGCCTCCTACGAGCAGTACTTC
cdr3_aa: CASSLDVASYEQYF
d_call: NA
v_call: TRBV5-4
j_call: TRBJ2-7
clone_size: NA

cdr3_nt: TGTGCCAGCTCCCAAGACAGGGGGGCCTACGAGCAGTACTTC
cdr3_aa: CASSQDRGAYEQYF
d_call: TRBD1
v_call: TRBV18
j_call: TRBJ2-7
clone_size: NA

cdr3_nt: TGTGCCAGCAGTATCAACGCAGGGGGCAATCAGCCCCAGCATTTT
cdr3_aa: CASSINAGGNQPQHF
d_call: NA
v_call: TRBV6-4
j_call: TRBJ1-5
clone_size: NA

cdr3_nt: TGTGCCAGCAGCCAAGATCAGGGGAGATGGGAGACCCAGTACTTC
cdr3_aa: CASSQDQGRWETQYF
d_call: NA
v_call: TRBV14
j_call: TRBJ2-5
clone_size: NA

cdr3_nt: TGTGCCAGCAGTTCCTATTCCCGCTCCTACGAGCAGTACTTC
cdr3_aa: CASSSYSRSYEQYF
d_call: NA
v_call: TRBV27
j_call: TRBJ2-7
clone_size: many

cdr3_nt: TGTGCCAGCTCACCCCGGGTTTACAATGAGCAGTTCTTC
cdr3_aa: CASSPRVYNEQFF
d_call: NA
v_call: TRBV18
j_call: TRBJ2-1
clone_size: few

cdr3_nt: TGTGCCAGCAGCTCTCAAGGACTAGCGGGAACGTACGAGCAGTACTTC
cdr3_aa: CASSSQGLAGTYEQYF
d_call: TRBD2
v_call: TRBV7-8
j_call: TRBJ2-7
clone_size: NA

cdr3_nt: TGTGCCAGCAGCTCCTCCCGCGGGAGCTCCTACAATGAGCAGTTCTTC
cdr3_aa: CASSSSRGSSYNEQFF
d_call: TRBD2
v_call: TRBV9
j_call: TRBJ2-1
clone_size: few

cdr3_nt: TGTGCCAGCAGTGAATCGGGACTAGGGACCTACGAGCAGTACTTC
cdr3_aa: CASSESGLGTYEQYF
d_call: TRBD2
v_call: TRBV6-1
j_call: TRBJ2-7
clone_size: NA

cdr3_nt: TGCGCCAGCAGCCTAAATTTCGAGGGATACAATGAGCAGTTCTTC
cdr3_aa: CASSLNFEGYNEQFF
d_call: NA
v_call: TRBV5-1
j_call: TRBJ2-1
clone_size: NA

cdr3_nt: TGTGCCAGCAGTTTCACAGGGGGCTCTGGAAACACCATATATTTT
cdr3_aa: CASSFTGGSGNTIYF
d_call: TRBD1
v_call: TRBV7-9
j_call: TRBJ1-3
clone_size: NA

cdr3_nt: TGTGCCTGGAGTGTACAGGGCGCCTACGAGCAGTACTTC
cdr3_aa: CAWSVQGAYEQYF
d_call: NA
v_call: TRBV30
j_call: TRBJ2-7
clone_size: NA

cdr3_nt: TGCGCCAGCAGCCAAGGATCTGGCTTAGGGCAGGGGATTTCACCCCTCCACTTT
cdr3_aa: CASSQGSGLGQGISPLHF
d_call: NA
v_call: TRBV4-1
j_call: TRBJ1-6
clone_size: few

cdr3_nt: TGTGCCAGCAGCTTGTTAGGAGAGACCCAGTACTTC
cdr3_aa: CASSLLGETQYF
d_call: NA
v_call: TRBV2
j_call: TRBJ2-5
clone_size: NA

cdr3_nt: TGTGCCAGTGCTAGCGTTCCCTACAATGAGCAGTTCTTC
cdr3_aa: CASASVPYNEQFF
d_call: NA
v_call: TRBV19
j_call: TRBJ2-1
clone_size: NA

cdr3_nt: TGTGCCAGCAGCTTAGGGGCTAGGGGAGATACGCAGTATTTT
cdr3_aa: CASSLGARGDTQYF
d_call: NA
v_call: TRBV7-7
j_call: TRBJ2-3
clone_size: NA

cdr3_nt: TGTGCCAGCAGCCTCAACGGGGAGGATCAGCCCCAGCATTTT
cdr3_aa: CASSLNGEDQPQHF
d_call: NA
v_call: TRBV5-6
j_call: TRBJ1-5
clone_size: NA

cdr3_nt: TGTGCCAGCAGTGAAAGGAGGGTGTCATCTGGAAACACCATATATTTT
cdr3_aa: CASSERRVSSGNTIYF
d_call: NA
v_call: TRBV6-1
j_call: TRBJ1-3
clone_size: NA

cdr3_nt: TGTGCCAGCAGTTCCACGGGAGTTAGTTACGAGCAGTACTTC
cdr3_aa: CASSSTGVSYEQYF
d_call: NA
v_call: TRBV28
j_call: TRBJ2-7
clone_size: NA

cdr3_nt: TGTGCCAGCAGCTTTTGGGTTACGAACACCGGGGAGCTGTTTTTT
cdr3_aa: CASSFWVTNTGELFF
d_call: NA
v_call: TRBV11-2
j_call: TRBJ2-2
clone_size: NA

cdr3_nt: TGTGCCAGCAGCCTGCCACTAGCGGGAGGCTTGGATGAGCAGTTCTTC
cdr3_aa: CASSLPLAGGLDEQFF
d_call: TRBD2
v_call: TRBV7-3
j_call: TRBJ2-1
clone_size: few

cdr3_nt: TGCGCCAGCAGCCAAGGGTGGGCTAGCGGCTTAGCCAAAAACATTCAGTACTTC
cdr3_aa: CASSQGWASGLAKNIQYF
d_call: TRBD2
v_call: TRBV4-1
j_call: TRBJ2-4
clone_size: NA

cdr3_nt: TGTGCCAGCAAAGGACAGACTTTCAATCAGCCCCAGCATTTT
cdr3_aa: CASKGQTFNQPQHF
d_call: NA
v_call: TRBV5-8
j_call: TRBJ1-5
clone_size: NA

cdr3_nt: TGCAGCGTGAGACCAGGGGGTGTGGGAGATACGCAGTATTTT
cdr3_aa: CSVRPGGVGDTQYF
d_call: TRBD1
v_call: TRBV29-1
j_call: TRBJ2-3
clone_size: NA

cdr3_nt: TGTGCCAGCAGACCTCCGGGACTAGCGGCCTACGAGCAGTACTTC
cdr3_aa: CASRPPGLAAYEQYF
d_call: TRBD2
v_call: TRBV28
j_call: TRBJ2-7
clone_size: NA

cdr3_nt: TGTGCCAGCTCAGCTCAGGGGTACACTGAAGCTTTCTTT
cdr3_aa: CASSAQGYTEAFF
d_call: NA
v_call: TRBV18
j_call: TRBJ1-1
clone_size: few

cdr3_nt: TGTGCCTGGAGCCTACTCGACGGACGGACGGGGGGGACCCAGTACTTC
cdr3_aa: CAWSLLDGRTGGTQYF
d_call: TRBD2
v_call: TRBV30
j_call: TRBJ2-5
clone_size: NA

cdr3_nt: TGTGCCAGCAGCAAATACAGGGAGGGGAACACTGAAGCTTTCTTT
cdr3_aa: CASSKYREGNTEAFF
d_call: NA
v_call: TRBV5-4
j_call: TRBJ1-1
clone_size: NA

cdr3_nt: TGCGCCAGCAGCTCCAGACAGGGAAGCTCCTACAATGAGCAGTTCTTC
cdr3_aa: CASSSRQGSSYNEQFF
d_call: TRBD1
v_call: TRBV5-1
j_call: TRBJ2-1
clone_size: NA

cdr3_nt: TGTGCCAGCAGTCCAGACAGCATGGGGTCGAATGAGCAGTTCTTC
cdr3_aa: CASSPDSMGSNEQFF
d_call: NA
v_call: TRBV27
j_call: TRBJ2-1
clone_size: NA

cdr3_nt: TGTGCCAGCGGCTCCCTGCCGAGCACAGATACGCAGTATTTT
cdr3_aa: CASGSLPSTDTQYF
d_call: NA
v_call: TRBV5-6
j_call: TRBJ2-3
clone_size: NA